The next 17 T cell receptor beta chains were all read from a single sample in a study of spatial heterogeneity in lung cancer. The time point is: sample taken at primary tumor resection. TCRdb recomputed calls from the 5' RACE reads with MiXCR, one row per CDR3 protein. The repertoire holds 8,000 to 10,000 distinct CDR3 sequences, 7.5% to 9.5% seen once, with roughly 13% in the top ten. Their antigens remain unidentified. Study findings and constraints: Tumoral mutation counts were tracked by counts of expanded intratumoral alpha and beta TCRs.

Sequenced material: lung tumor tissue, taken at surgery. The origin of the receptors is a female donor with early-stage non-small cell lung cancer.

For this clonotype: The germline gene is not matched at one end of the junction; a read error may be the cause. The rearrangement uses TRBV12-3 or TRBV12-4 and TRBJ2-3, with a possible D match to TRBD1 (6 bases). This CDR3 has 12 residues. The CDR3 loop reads CASSSNRDMQYF. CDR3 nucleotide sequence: TGTGCCAGCAGTTCTAACAGGGATATGCAGTATTTT.

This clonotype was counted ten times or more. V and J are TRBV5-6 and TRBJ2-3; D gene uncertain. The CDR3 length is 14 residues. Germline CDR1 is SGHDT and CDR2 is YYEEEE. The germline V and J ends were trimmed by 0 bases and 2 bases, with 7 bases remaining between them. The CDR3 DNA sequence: TGTGCCAGCAGCTTGGCCGGGCTCACAGATACGCAGTATTTT. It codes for CASSLAGLTDTQYF.

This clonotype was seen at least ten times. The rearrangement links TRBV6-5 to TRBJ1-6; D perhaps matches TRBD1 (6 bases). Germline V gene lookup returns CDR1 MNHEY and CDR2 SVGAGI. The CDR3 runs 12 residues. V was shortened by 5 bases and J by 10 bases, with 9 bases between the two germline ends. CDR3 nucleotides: TGTGCCAGCAGTACAGGGAACTCACCCCTCCACTTT. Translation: CASSTGNSPLHF.

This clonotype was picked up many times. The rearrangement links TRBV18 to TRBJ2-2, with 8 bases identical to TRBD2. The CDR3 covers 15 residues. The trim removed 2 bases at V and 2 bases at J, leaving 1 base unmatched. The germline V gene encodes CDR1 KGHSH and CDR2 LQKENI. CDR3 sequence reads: CASSPGLANTGELFF. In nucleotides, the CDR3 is TGTGCCAGCTCACCAGGACTAGCCAACACCGGGGAGCTGTTTTTT. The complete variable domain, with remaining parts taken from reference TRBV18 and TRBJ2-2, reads NAGVMQNPRHLVRRRGQEARLRCSPMKGHSHVYWYRQLPEEGLKFMVYLQKENIIDESGMPKERFSAEFPKEGPSILRIQQVVRGDSAAYFCASSPGLANTGELFFGEGSRLTVL.

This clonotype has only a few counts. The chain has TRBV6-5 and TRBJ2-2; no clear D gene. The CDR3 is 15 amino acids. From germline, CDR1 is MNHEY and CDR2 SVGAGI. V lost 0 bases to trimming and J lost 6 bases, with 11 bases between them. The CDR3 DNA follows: TGTGCCAGCAGTTACTCGAATGGGGATCCCGGGGAGCTGTTTTTT. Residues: CASSYSNGDPGELFF.

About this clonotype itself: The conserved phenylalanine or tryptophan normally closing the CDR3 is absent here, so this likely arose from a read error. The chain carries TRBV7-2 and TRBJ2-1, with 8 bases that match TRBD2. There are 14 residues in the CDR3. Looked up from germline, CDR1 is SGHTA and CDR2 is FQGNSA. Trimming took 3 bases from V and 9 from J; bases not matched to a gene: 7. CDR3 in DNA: TGTGCCAGCAGCTTCGGACTAGCAGTCAGTGAGCAGTTCTCC. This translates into CASSFGLAVSEQFS.

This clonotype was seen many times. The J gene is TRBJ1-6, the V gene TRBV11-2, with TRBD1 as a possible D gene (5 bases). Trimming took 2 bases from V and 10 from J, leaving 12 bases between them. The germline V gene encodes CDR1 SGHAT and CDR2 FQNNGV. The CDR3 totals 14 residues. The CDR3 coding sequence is TGTGCCAGCAGCTTACGCGGGGACGGGTCACCCCTCCACTTT. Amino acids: CASSLRGDGSPLHF. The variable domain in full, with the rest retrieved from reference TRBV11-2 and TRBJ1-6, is EAGVAQSPRYKIIEKRQSVAFWCNPISGHATLYWYQQILGQGPKLLIQFQNNGVVDDSQLPKDRFSAERLKGVDSTLKIQPAKLEDSAVYLCASSLRGDGSPLHFGNGTRLTVT.

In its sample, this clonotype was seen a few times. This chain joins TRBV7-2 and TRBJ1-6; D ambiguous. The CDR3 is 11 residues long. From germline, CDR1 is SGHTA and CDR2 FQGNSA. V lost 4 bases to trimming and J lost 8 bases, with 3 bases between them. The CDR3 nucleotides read TGTGCCAGCAGCTCGTATTCACCCCTCCACTTT. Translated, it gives CASSSYSPLHF.

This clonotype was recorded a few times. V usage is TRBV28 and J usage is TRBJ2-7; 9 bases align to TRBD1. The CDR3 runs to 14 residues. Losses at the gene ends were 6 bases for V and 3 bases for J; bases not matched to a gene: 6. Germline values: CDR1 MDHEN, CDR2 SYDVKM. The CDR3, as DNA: TGTGCCAGCAGCCGCCGGGACAGGGTCTACGAGCAGTACTTC. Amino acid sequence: CASSRRDRVYEQYF.

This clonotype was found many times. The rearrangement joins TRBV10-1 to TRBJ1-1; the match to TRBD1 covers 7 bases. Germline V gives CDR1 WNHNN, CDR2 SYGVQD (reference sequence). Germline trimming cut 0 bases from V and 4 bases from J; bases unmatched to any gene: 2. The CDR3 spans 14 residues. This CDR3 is CASSESQGGTEAFF. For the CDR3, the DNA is TGCGCCAGCAGTGAGTCGCAGGGGGGCACTGAAGCTTTCTTT.

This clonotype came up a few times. In DNA form, the CDR3 reads TGTGCCAGCACCCAGGGGGGGGAGCCCTATGGCTACACCTTC. This sequence encodes CASTQGGEPYGYTF. The gene calls are TRBV28 and TRBJ1-2, with 7 bases lining up with TRBD1. The V segment lost 7 bases and the J segment 4 bases; nucleotides outside the gene matches: 9. The CDR3 totals 14 residues. Germline loops: CDR1 MDHEN, CDR2 SYDVKM.

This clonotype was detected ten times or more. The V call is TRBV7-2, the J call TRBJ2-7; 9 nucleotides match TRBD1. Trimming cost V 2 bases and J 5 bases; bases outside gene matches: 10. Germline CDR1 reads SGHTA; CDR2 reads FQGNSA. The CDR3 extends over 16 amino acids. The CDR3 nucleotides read TGTGCCAGCAGCTTACTCGGAGGGGACAGGGCCCACGAGCAGTACTTC. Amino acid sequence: CASSLLGGDRAHEQYF.

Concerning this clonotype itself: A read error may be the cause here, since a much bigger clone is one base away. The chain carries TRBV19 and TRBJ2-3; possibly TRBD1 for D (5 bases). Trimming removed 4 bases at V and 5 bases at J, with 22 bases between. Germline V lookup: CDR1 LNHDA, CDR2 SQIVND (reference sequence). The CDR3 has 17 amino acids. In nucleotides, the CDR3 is TGTGCCAGTAGTACTACCGCCTGGGGCGACGGCATAGATACGCAGTATTTT. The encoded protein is CASSTTAWGDGIDTQYF.

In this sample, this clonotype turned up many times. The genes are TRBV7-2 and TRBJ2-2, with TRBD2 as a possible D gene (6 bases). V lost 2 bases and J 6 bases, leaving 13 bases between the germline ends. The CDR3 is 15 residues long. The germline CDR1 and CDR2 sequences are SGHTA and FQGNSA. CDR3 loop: CASSLILPGAGELFF. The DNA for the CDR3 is TGTGCCAGCAGCTTAATACTCCCGGGGGCCGGGGAGCTGTTTTTT.

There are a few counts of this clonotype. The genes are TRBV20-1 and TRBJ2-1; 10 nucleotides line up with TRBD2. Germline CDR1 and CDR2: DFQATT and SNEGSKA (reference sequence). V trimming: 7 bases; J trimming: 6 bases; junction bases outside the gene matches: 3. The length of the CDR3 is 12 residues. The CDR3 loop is CSGKRGGNEQFF. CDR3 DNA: TGCAGTGGGAAGCGGGGGGGCAATGAGCAGTTCTTC.

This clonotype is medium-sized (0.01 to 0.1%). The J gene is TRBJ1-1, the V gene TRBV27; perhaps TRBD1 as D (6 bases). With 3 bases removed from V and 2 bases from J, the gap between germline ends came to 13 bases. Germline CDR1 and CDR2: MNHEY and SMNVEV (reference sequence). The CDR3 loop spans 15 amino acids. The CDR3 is CASSFSRGQNTEAFF. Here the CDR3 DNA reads TGTGCCAGCAGTTTCTCCCGGGGGCAAAACACTGAAGCTTTCTTT.

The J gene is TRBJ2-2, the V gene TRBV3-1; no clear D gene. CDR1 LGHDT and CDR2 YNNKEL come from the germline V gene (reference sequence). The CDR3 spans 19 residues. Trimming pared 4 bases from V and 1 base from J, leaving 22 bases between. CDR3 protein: CASSPWTGLKLVNTGELFF. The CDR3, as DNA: TGTGCCAGCAGCCCGTGGACGGGTCTGAAATTGGTGAACACCGGGGAGCTGTTTTTT.